A selection of T cell receptor beta chains follows, all from one sample in a study of cytotoxic CD8 clonotypes in ibrutinib-treated CLL. The data were produced by immunoSEQ multiplex PCR, yet TCRdb's version contains in-frame clones alone and is incomplete. Found here are hundreds of thousands of clones, roughly 70% of them singletons; the top ten hold 15%. The material was PBMCs, obtained after 24 months of ibrutinib treatment. These receptors all come from a human donor with chronic lymphocytic leukemia. Both conserved end residues are part of each CDR3. Fields, in order: CDR3 length, D gene, V gene, J gene, CDR3 protein, CDR3 DNA. A D gene is named only where the DNA matches it firmly.

cdr3_length: 15
d_call: NA
v_call: TRBV18
j_call: TRBJ2-1
cdr3_aa: CASSPRREGYNEQFF
cdr3_nt: TGTGCCAGCTCACCGAGACGGGAAGGGTACAATGAGCAGTTCTTC

cdr3_length: 20
d_call: TRBD1
v_call: TRBV28
j_call: TRBJ1-1
cdr3_aa: CASSTPRQGKIKGVDTEAFF
cdr3_nt: TGTGCCAGCAGCACCCCCAGACAGGGAAAGATTAAGGGGGTCGACACTGAAGCTTTCTTT

cdr3_length: 14
d_call: NA
v_call: TRBV25-1
j_call: TRBJ1-4
cdr3_aa: CASSEFTSNEKLFF
cdr3_nt: TGTGCCAGCAGTGAATTTACTTCTAATGAAAAACTGTTTTTT

cdr3_length: 16
d_call: NA
v_call: TRBV18
j_call: TRBJ2-2
cdr3_aa: CASSPLQGPGTGELFF
cdr3_nt: TGTGCCAGCTCACCACTCCAGGGGCCCGGCACCGGGGAGCTGTTTTTT

cdr3_length: 14
d_call: TRBD1
v_call: TRBV5-5
j_call: TRBJ2-7
cdr3_aa: CASSFRDSYYEQYF
cdr3_nt: TGTGCCAGCAGCTTCCGGGACAGCTACTACGAGCAGTACTTC

cdr3_length: 14
d_call: TRBD2
v_call: TRBV6-5
j_call: TRBJ2-7
cdr3_aa: CASSYGGGVREQYF
cdr3_nt: TGTGCCAGCAGTTACGGTGGGGGGGTTAGGGAGCAGTACTTC

cdr3_length: 13
d_call: NA
v_call: TRBV6-5
j_call: TRBJ1-2
cdr3_aa: CASSYSGEYGYTF
cdr3_nt: TGTGCCAGCAGTTACTCAGGAGAGTATGGCTACACCTTC

cdr3_length: 17
d_call: NA
v_call: TRBV28
j_call: TRBJ1-5
cdr3_aa: CASSLSVPRDLNQPQHF
cdr3_nt: TGTGCCAGCAGTTTGAGTGTTCCGCGGGACCTCAATCAGCCCCAGCATTTT

cdr3_length: 14
d_call: NA
v_call: TRBV9
j_call: TRBJ2-2
cdr3_aa: CASTSTGGTGELFF
cdr3_nt: TGTGCCTCTACCAGTACCGGGGGCACCGGGGAGCTGTTTTTT

cdr3_length: 17
d_call: NA
v_call: TRBV18
j_call: TRBJ2-6
cdr3_aa: CASSPSLQTSGANVLTF
cdr3_nt: TGTGCCAGCTCACCTAGCCTACAGACCTCTGGGGCCAACGTCCTGACTTTC

cdr3_length: 17
d_call: NA
v_call: TRBV2
j_call: TRBJ1-3
cdr3_aa: CASSPLLTGIPGNTIYF
cdr3_nt: TGTGCCAGCAGTCCCCTTCTGACAGGAATCCCTGGAAACACCATATATTTT

cdr3_length: 15
d_call: TRBD1
v_call: TRBV7-2
j_call: TRBJ1-5
cdr3_aa: CASSSRTGLNQPQHF
cdr3_nt: TGTGCCAGCAGCTCAAGGACAGGCCTCAATCAGCCCCAGCATTTT

cdr3_length: 15
d_call: NA
v_call: TRBV2
j_call: TRBJ1-1
cdr3_aa: CASRDGLLGGSEAFF
cdr3_nt: TGTGCCAGCAGGGACGGACTTCTTGGAGGGTCTGAAGCTTTCTTT

cdr3_length: 15
d_call: NA
v_call: TRBV9
j_call: TRBJ2-7
cdr3_aa: CASSVLGGSSYEQYF
cdr3_nt: TGTGCCAGCAGCGTTCTGGGCGGAAGCTCCTACGAGCAGTACTTC

cdr3_length: 17
d_call: TRBD2
v_call: TRBV5-1
j_call: TRBJ2-7
cdr3_aa: CASSYDAGTSGTYEQYF
cdr3_nt: TGCGCCAGCAGCTACGATGCCGGGACTAGCGGGACCTACGAGCAGTACTTC

cdr3_length: 15
d_call: NA
v_call: TRBV6-6
j_call: TRBJ2-7
cdr3_aa: CASSLGLLRSYEQYF
cdr3_nt: TGTGCCAGCAGCCTTGGCCTCCTTCGATCCTACGAGCAGTACTTC

cdr3_length: 14
d_call: TRBD2
v_call: TRBV7-8
j_call: TRBJ2-7
cdr3_aa: CASSTGTNSYEQYF
cdr3_nt: TGTGCCAGCAGCACCGGGACTAACTCCTACGAGCAGTACTTC

cdr3_length: 13
d_call: NA
v_call: TRBV28
j_call: TRBJ1-2
cdr3_aa: CASRGTRNYGYTF
cdr3_nt: TGTGCCAGCAGGGGGACGAGAAACTATGGCTACACCTTC